This entry is about one T cell receptor (beta chain). Its specificity is not known. From the roughly 110-subject validation cohort, which was separate from the roughly 710-subject first cohort, the donors were drawn. The data are from a study of cytomegalovirus exposure and HLA in healthy donors. Study-wide results and caveats: The study listed 150 to 200 cytomegalovirus-associated TCR beta chains.

The table came from immunoSEQ multiplex PCR; TCRdb's copy has only in-frame clones and leaves some out. The data contain fewer than 150,000 clones, around 84% of them seen just once; the ten biggest clones take up 8.5% to 9.5%. The junction had 9 bases not matched to a gene; V was cut back by 0 bases and J by 6 bases. CDR3 length: 17 residues. In germline, CDR1 is SGDLS, CDR2 YYNGEE. This receptor was obtained from a young man in good health and CMV-seropositive. The rearrangement links TRBV9 to TRBJ2-1; 10 bases line up with TRBD1. Material for sequencing was PBMCs. The CDR3 loop reads CASSVAVTGGMSNEQFF. For the CDR3, the DNA is TGTGCCAGCAGCGTAGCAGTGACAGGGGGCATGAGCAATGAGCAGTTCTTC.